Below, 27 T cell receptor beta chains from the same sample are listed, as sequenced in a study of Ad26.COV2.S vaccination and SARS-CoV-2 variants. Some clones are missing from TCRdb's copy, which holds only in-frame ones; the method was immunoSEQ multiplex PCR. Of some 350,000 clones in the sample, around 84% were seen once. Treatment of the sample: roughly 18 received Ad26.COV2.S at low or high dose, single or two shots; about 5 received placebo; per-sample allocation not given. All samples were drawn on day 63, counting from the first vaccine or placebo injection. The material was peripheral blood, obtained in a trial of Ad26.COV2.S vaccine versus placebo. These receptors came from a person between 18 and 65 years old who received the Ad26.COV2.S COVID-19 vaccine or a placebo.

The chain couples TRBV5-5 to TRBJ1-4, with a possible D match to TRBD1 (5 bases). V gave up 6 bases and J gave up 8 bases, with 14 bases separating them. Germline V CDR1 and CDR2: SGHKS, YYEKEE (reference sequence). The CDR3 totals 13 residues. The CDR3 region is CASTLLPGEKLFF. CDR3 nucleotides: TGTGCCAGCACCCTACTGCCAGGGGAAAAACTGTTTTTT.

CDR3 sequence (DNA): TGTGCCACTAGAACAGGGAACACAGATACGCAGTATTTT. It translates to CATRTGNTDTQYF. The rearrangement joins TRBV19 to TRBJ2-3, with D possibly TRBD1 on 6 matching bases. The CDR3 runs 13 residues. Trimming shortened V by 10 bases and J by 2 bases, and 13 bases separated the two germline ends. Germline V gene sequence: CDR1 LNHDA, CDR2 SQIVND (reference sequence).

The chain couples TRBV6-5 to TRBJ2-7; the D is unclear. Germline CDR1 reads MNHEY; CDR2 reads SVGAGI. Trimming removed 3 bases at V and 4 bases at J, with 19 bases between. This CDR3 has 16 amino acids. The CDR3 sequence is CASSYTSGGTGYEQYF. The CDR3 DNA follows: TGTGCCAGCAGTTATACATCGGGCGGTACCGGTTACGAGCAGTACTTC.

This clone has just one count. The V call is TRBV2, the J call TRBJ2-2; no clear D. Looked up from germline, CDR1 is SNHLY and CDR2 is FYNNEI. V was trimmed by 0 bases and J by 5 bases, leaving 7 bases between them. The CDR3 runs 14 residues. The CDR3 sequence: CASSEAWRTGELFF. The CDR3 DNA is TGTGCCAGCAGTGAAGCATGGCGAACCGGGGAGCTGTTTTTT.

The chain has TRBV27 and TRBJ2-1, with D perhaps given as TRBD1 or TRBD2 (6 bases each). The germline V and J ends were trimmed by 7 bases and 7 bases, with 17 bases remaining between them. This CDR3 contains 14 residues. The germline V gene encodes CDR1 MNHEY and CDR2 SMNVEV (reference sequence). As DNA, the CDR3 is TGTGCCAGCAAACTAGGGGGGCCTGGAAATGAGCAGTTCTTC. Protein: CASKLGGPGNEQFF.

The V call is TRBV18, the J call TRBJ2-7; no clear D gene. The V end lost 2 bases, the J end lost 0 bases, and 5 bases lay between the germline ends. Germline V lookup: CDR1 KGHSH, CDR2 LQKENI. The CDR3 loop spans 13 amino acids. CDR3 nucleotide sequence: TGTGCCAGCTCACCAGTCAGCTCCTACGAGCAGTACTTC. Translated, it gives CASSPVSSYEQYF.

V usage is TRBV30 and J usage is TRBJ2-1; 7 bases align to TRBD2. This CDR3 has 15 residues. CDR1 is GTSNPN, CDR2 SVGIG, per germline (reference sequence). Trimming cost V 0 bases and J 2 bases; bases outside gene matches: 4. CDR3 in amino acids: CAWSVRAGAYNEQFF. In nucleotides, the CDR3 is TGTGCCTGGAGTGTACGTGCGGGGGCCTACAATGAGCAGTTCTTC.

J is TRBJ2-5 and V is TRBV5-1, with TRBD2 matching over 12 bases. Germline-derived CDR1 and CDR2 are SGHRS and YFSETQ. The CDR3 extends over 16 amino acids. V shed 0 bases, J shed 4 bases, and the junction held 4 bases outside the gene matches. CDR3 sequence: CASSLGLAGGRETQYF. DNA for the CDR3: TGCGCCAGCAGCTTGGGGCTAGCGGGGGGGCGAGAGACCCAGTACTTC.

The chain combines TRBV18 with TRBJ1-2, with D tentatively TRBD1 (5 bases). This CDR3 is 17 amino acids long. From germline, CDR1 is KGHSH and CDR2 LQKENI. V dropped 3 bases and J dropped 1 base, with 18 bases sitting between them. The CDR3, as DNA: TGTGCCAGCTCACCCCGGGACGCCCAGTCGCTTAACTATGGCTACACCTTC. It specifies CASSPRDAQSLNYGYTF. Drawing the rest from reference TRBV18 and TRBJ1-2, the complete variable domain is NAGVMQNPRHLVRRRGQEARLRCSPMKGHSHVYWYRQLPEEGLKFMVYLQKENIIDESGMPKERFSAEFPKEGPSILRIQQVVRGDSAAYFCASSPRDAQSLNYGYTFGSGTRLTVV.

The chain recombines TRBV5-4 with TRBJ1-6; no firm D call. V was pared by 1 base and J by 10 bases, with 15 bases between. Per the germline V gene, CDR1 is SGHNT and CDR2 is YYREEE (reference sequence). CDR3 length: 15 residues. CDR3: CASSLSGSGESPLHF. The CDR3 DNA follows: TGTGCCAGCAGCTTGTCGGGGTCCGGGGAATCACCCCTCCACTTT.

The V and J genes are TRBV5-6 and TRBJ1-3; D gene unclear. In germline, CDR1 is SGHDT, CDR2 YYEEEE. Between the trimmed V and J ends, which lost 2 bases and 5 bases, there was a span of 5 bases. The CDR3 has 12 residues. CDR3 nucleotide sequence: TGTGCCAGCAGCTTCAAGAGAAACACCATATATTTT. It encodes CASSFKRNTIYF.

The chain links TRBV7-8 to TRBJ2-7; no definite D call. CDR3 size: 13 residues. V was trimmed by 6 bases and J by 4 bases, leaving 13 bases between them. Germline V gene data show CDR1 as SGHVS and CDR2 as FQNEAQ. CDR3 sequence: CASSQALEYEQYF. The CDR3 nucleotides are TGTGCCAGCAGTCAAGCCCTCGAATACGAGCAGTACTTC.

This clone was found once. This rearrangement joins TRBV30 to TRBJ1-1; D uncertain. This CDR3 comprises 13 residues. With 0 bases removed from V and 1 base from J, the gap between germline ends came to 6 bases. The germline V gene has CDR1 GTSNPN and CDR2 SVGIG (reference sequence). Here the CDR3 reads CAWSVQRNTEAFF. Here the CDR3 DNA reads TGTGCCTGGAGTGTACAGAGGAACACTGAAGCTTTCTTT.

This chain connects TRBV6-5 to TRBJ1-4; the match to TRBD1 covers 7 bases. Trimming removed 7 bases from V and 4 bases from J; junction bases left unmatched: 6. Germline CDR1 is MNHEY and CDR2 is SVGAGI. The CDR3 contains 14 residues. CDR3 in DNA: TGTGCCAGCACAAGGGGGCAGATTAATGAAAAACTGTTTTTT. Translation gives CASTRGQINEKLFF.

This chain links TRBV12-3 or TRBV12-4 with TRBJ1-4; TRBD1 might be the D (6 bases). CDR3 length: 13 residues. Trimming left V 5 bases short and J 4 bases short, with 8 bases between. CDR3 coding DNA: TGTGCCAGCAGTGGACAGATTAATGAAAAACTGTTTTTT. Amino acids: CASSGQINEKLFF.

The V gene is TRBV6-1, the J gene TRBJ2-7; 11 nucleotides align to TRBD2. Germline V gene sequence: CDR1 MNHNS, CDR2 SASEGT. V gave up 1 base and J gave up 3 bases; unmatched junction bases: 2. The CDR3 contains 15 residues. The CDR3 region has the DNA TGTGCCAGCAGTGAAGGACTAGCGGGGAGCTACGAGCAGTACTTC. Protein product: CASSEGLAGSYEQYF.

J is TRBJ2-5 and V is TRBV6-6; D not resolved. V lost 6 bases to trimming and J lost 5 bases, with 13 bases between them. Germline loops: CDR1 MNHNY, CDR2 SVGAGI (reference sequence). The CDR3 loop spans 13 amino acids. The CDR3 nucleotides read TGTGCCAGCAGCTCCCAGGTTCGCGAGACCCAGTACTTC. The encoded protein is CASSSQVRETQYF.

This clone was detected once. The gene calls are TRBV3-1 (or the pseudogene TRBV3-2) and TRBJ1-3; a weak D match, TRBD1 (6 bases). Germline CDR1 LGHDT, CDR2 YNNKEL (reference sequence). Trimming took off 4 bases at V and 5 bases at J, with 15 bases between the two ends. There are 15 residues in the CDR3. The CDR3 DNA reads TGTGCCAGCAGCCGCCTTGCGGGGGCGAGAAACACCATATATTTT. This translates into CASSRLAGARNTIYF.

V usage is TRBV4-3 and J usage is TRBJ2-1; a possible D gene is TRBD2 (6 bases). Germline CDR1 and CDR2: LGHNA and YSLEER. The V gene lost 4 bases and the J gene lost 9 bases, with 10 bases spanning the gap. The CDR3 runs to 12 residues. The CDR3 nucleotides read TGCGCCAGCAGCCGGGACTTCAGTGAGCAGTTCTTC. This translates into CASSRDFSEQFF.

This sequence joins TRBV15 and TRBJ2-3; weak D call: TRBD2 (6 bases). Germline CDR1 reads LNHNV; CDR2 reads YYDKDF (reference sequence). This CDR3 comprises 16 residues. Trimming removed 0 bases at V and 5 bases at J, with 15 bases between. The CDR3 loop reads CATSRELTSFRDTQYF. The DNA of the CDR3 is TGTGCCACCAGCAGAGAACTTACTAGCTTCCGAGATACGCAGTATTTT.

The chain combines TRBV3-1 (or the pseudogene TRBV3-2) with TRBJ2-2; D call uncertain. The CDR3 totals 15 residues. Germline CDR1 LGHDT, CDR2 YNNKEL (reference sequence). V shed 8 bases and J shed 5 bases, with 18 bases lying between them. Here the CDR3 DNA reads TGTGCCAGCCGACATAGTTGGGGAAGGACCGGGGAGCTGTTTTTT. Translating gives CASRHSWGRTGELFF.

This clone appeared a few times. Distinct nucleotide sequences in the sample also encode this CDR3. The CDR3 bases are TGTGCTAGTGGTTTGGCCCTAAACACTGAAGCTTTCTTT. Its protein product is CASGLALNTEAFF. The chain carries TRBV12-5 and TRBJ1-1; D not resolved. Trimming left V 1 base short and J 2 bases short, with 5 bases between. The CDR3 covers 13 residues. Germline lookup yields CDR1 LGHNT and CDR2 FRNRAP.

The V gene is TRBV2, the J gene TRBJ1-4; no firm D call. The CDR3 sequence is 14 residues long. Germline CDR1 is SNHLY and CDR2 is FYNNEI. The V end was cut by 2 bases, the J end by 2 bases, with 6 bases between. The CDR3 sequence is CASSEMRTNEKLFF. CDR3 nucleotides: TGTGCCAGCAGTGAAATGAGGACTAATGAAAAACTGTTTTTT.

The chain employs TRBV9 and TRBJ2-3, with 9 bases that match TRBD2. Germline CDR1 and CDR2: SGDLS and YYNGEE. The CDR3 spans 15 residues. Germline trimming cut 0 bases from V and 4 bases from J; bases unmatched to any gene: 3. The CDR3: CASSVAGLAPDTQYF. The CDR3 DNA sequence: TGTGCCAGCAGCGTAGCTGGACTAGCGCCAGATACGCAGTATTTT.

This clone was detected once. The gene calls are TRBV5-1 and TRBJ2-5; the match to TRBD1 covers 7 bases. Germline loops: CDR1 SGHRS, CDR2 YFSETQ. CDR3 length: 15 amino acids. V shed 3 bases, J shed 1 base, and the junction held 6 bases outside the gene matches. CDR3: CASSWGTALQETQYF. CDR3 nucleotides: TGCGCCAGCAGCTGGGGGACAGCCCTCCAAGAGACCCAGTACTTC.

The chain carries TRBV7-9 and TRBJ2-7; the D gene is possibly TRBD2 (5 bases). V lost 5 bases and J 6 bases, leaving 17 bases between the germline ends. Germline V gene sequence: CDR1 SEHNR, CDR2 FQNEAQ (reference sequence). This CDR3 has 14 residues. The CDR3 DNA reads TGTGCCAGCAGCACTGCTCCCGACTACGGCGAGCAGTACTTC. Translated: CASSTAPDYGEQYF.

CDR3: CAWASSGNTIYF. The CDR3 nucleotides are TGTGCCTGGGCAAGCTCTGGAAACACCATATATTTT. The V call is TRBV30, the J call TRBJ1-3; no definite D call. The length of the CDR3 is 12 residues. V lost 5 bases and J 0 bases, leaving 5 bases between the germline ends. Germline CDR1 GTSNPN, CDR2 SVGIG (reference sequence).